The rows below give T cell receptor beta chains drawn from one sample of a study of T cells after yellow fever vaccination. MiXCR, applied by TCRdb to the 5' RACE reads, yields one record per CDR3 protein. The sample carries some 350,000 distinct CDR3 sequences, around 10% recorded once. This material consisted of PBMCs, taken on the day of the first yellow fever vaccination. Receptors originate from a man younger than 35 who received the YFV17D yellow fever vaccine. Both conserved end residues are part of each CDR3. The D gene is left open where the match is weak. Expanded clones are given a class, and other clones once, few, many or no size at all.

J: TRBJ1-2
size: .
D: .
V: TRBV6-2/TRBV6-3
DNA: TGTGCCAGCAGTTACGCCGGGACCGTTTATGGCTACACCTTC
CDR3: CASSYAGTVYGYTF

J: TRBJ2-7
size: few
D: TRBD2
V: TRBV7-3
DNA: TGTGCCAGCAGCTTAGAGGCTAGCGGGGTCTACGAGCAGTACTTC
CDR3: CASSLEASGVYEQYF

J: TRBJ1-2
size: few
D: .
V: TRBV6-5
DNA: TGTGCCAGCGTTCGCCAGGGATCCTATGGCTACACCTTC
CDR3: CASVRQGSYGYTF

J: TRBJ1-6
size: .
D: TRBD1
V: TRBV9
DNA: TGTGCCAGCAGCGTAGACGGGACAGGCAATAATTCACCCCTCCACTTT
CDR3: CASSVDGTGNNSPLHF

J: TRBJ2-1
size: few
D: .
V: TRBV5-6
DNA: TGTGCCAGCAGTTTTTCTGGACTACTATACAATGAGCAGTTCTTC
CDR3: CASSFSGLLYNEQFF

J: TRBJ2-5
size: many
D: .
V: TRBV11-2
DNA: TGTGCCAGCAGCTTAGACAGTCAAGGGACCCAGTACTTC
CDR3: CASSLDSQGTQYF

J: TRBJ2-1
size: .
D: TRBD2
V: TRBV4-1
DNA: TGCGCCAGCAGCCCCTACCCTAGACTAGCGGGGGGGCTTTACAATGAGCAGTTCTTC
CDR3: CASSPYPRLAGGLYNEQFF

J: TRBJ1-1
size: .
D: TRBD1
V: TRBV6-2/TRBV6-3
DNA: TGTGCCAGCAGTTACGCCGGGACAGCCCTGAACACTGAAGCTTTCTTT
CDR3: CASSYAGTALNTEAFF

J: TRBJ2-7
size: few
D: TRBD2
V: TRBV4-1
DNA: TGCGCCAGCAGTCTCGGACTAGCCTCAGACGAGCAGTACTTC
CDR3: CASSLGLASDEQYF

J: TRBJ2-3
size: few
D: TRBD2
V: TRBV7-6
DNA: TGTGCCAGCAGCCGAAACACCCCTAGCGGGGGGGCCGGAGATACGCAGTATTTT
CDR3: CASSRNTPSGGAGDTQYF

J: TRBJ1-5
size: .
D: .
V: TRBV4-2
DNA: TGTGCCAGCAGCCAAGATGTCCGGTCTGGCGGTCAGCCCCAGCATTTT
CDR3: CASSQDVRSGGQPQHF

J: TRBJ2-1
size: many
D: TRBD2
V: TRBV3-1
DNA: TGTGCCAGCAGTCCCGGGATAGCGGGGGCCTACAATGAGCAGTTCTTC
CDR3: CASSPGIAGAYNEQFF

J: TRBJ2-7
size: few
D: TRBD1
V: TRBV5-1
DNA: TGCGCCAGCAGCGCGGGACAGGTCAAAGACGAGCAGTACTTC
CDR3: CASSAGQVKDEQYF

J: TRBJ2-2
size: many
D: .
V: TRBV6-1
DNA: TGTGCCAGCAGCCAGGGTGGCGAGAACACCGGGGAGCTGTTTTTT
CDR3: CASSQGGENTGELFF

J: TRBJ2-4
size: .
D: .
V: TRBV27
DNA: TGTGCCAGCAGTTCCCAGACTAGTTCACCACAAATGCCCAAAAACATTCAGTACTTC
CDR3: CASSSQTSSPQMPKNIQYF

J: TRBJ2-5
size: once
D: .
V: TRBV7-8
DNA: TGTGCCAGCAGCAAACCACCCGGGACCGAAGAGACCCAGTACTTC
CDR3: CASSKPPGTEETQYF

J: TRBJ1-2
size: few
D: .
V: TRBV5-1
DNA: TGCGCCAGCAGCTTGGCCGGGGTGTCTCGCTACACCTTC
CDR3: CASSLAGVSRYTF

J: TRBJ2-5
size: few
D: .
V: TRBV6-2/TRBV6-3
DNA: TGTGCCAGCAGTGCCGAGGGGGGCCGCGAGACCCAGTACTTC
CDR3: CASSAEGGRETQYF

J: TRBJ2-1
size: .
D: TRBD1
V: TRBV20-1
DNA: TGCAGTGCTTCAAGGACAGGGGATGAGCAGTTCTTC
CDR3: CSASRTGDEQFF

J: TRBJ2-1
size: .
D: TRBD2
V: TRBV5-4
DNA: TGTGCCAGCAGCTTGGGAGGGGGACTAGCGACCAGGCAGAATGAGCAGTTCTTC
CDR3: CASSLGGGLATRQNEQFF

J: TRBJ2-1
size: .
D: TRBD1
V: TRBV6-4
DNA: TGTGCCAGCAGTGACCAGGCAGGGGGCTACAATGAGCAGTTCTTC
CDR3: CASSDQAGGYNEQFF

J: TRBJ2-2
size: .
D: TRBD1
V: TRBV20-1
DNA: TGCAGTACGGGACAGGGAGGCACCGGGGAGCTGTTTTTT
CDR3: CSTGQGGTGELFF

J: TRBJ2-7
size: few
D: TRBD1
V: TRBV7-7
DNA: TGTGCCAGCAGCCCCCGGGGACAGATCCTTGTCGAGCAGTACTTC
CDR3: CASSPRGQILVEQYF

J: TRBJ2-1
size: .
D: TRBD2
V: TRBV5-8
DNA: TGTGCCAGCAGCTTGGGACTAGCGGCCTCCTACAATGAGCAGTTCTTC
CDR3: CASSLGLAASYNEQFF

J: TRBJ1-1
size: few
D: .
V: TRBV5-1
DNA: TGCGCCAGCAGATCCGACAGGATGAACACTGAAGCTTTCTTT
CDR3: CASRSDRMNTEAFF

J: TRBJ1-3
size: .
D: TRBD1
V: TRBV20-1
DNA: TGCAGTGCTCGGTCCCAGGACAGGGGATACAACACCATATATTTT
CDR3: CSARSQDRGYNTIYF

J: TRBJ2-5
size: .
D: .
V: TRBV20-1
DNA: TGCAGTGCTAGAGTCCCGCGGGGACCCGGGGAGACCCAGTACTTC
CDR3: CSARVPRGPGETQYF

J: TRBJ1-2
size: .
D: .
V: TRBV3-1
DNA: TGTGCCAGCAGCCAAGAGGCCCCGGTGGGAAAGTATGGCTACACCTTC
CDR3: CASSQEAPVGKYGYTF

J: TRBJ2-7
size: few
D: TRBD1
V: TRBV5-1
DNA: TGCGCCAGCAGGTCCGGACAGGGGGCGGCCGAGCAGTACTTC
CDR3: CASRSGQGAAEQYF

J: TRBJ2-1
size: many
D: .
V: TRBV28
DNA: TGTGCCAGCAGTTTATTCGGCCTATCGGGTTTCTACAATGAGCAGTTCTTC
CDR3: CASSLFGLSGFYNEQFF

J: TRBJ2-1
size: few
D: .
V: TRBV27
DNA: TGTGCCAGCAGTTACGGGACATCAGGCGATGAGCAGTTCTTC
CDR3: CASSYGTSGDEQFF

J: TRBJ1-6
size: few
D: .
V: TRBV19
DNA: TGTGCCAGTACGGGGGACTCCTATAATTCACCCCTCCACTTT
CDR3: CASTGDSYNSPLHF

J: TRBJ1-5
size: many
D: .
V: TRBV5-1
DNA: TGCGCCAGCAGCTTATCCCCAGGGTATAGCAATCAGCCCCAGCATTTT
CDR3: CASSLSPGYSNQPQHF